This TCR beta chain was profiled in a study of PD-L1 blockade in urothelial cancer. Across the study: Patients' prior chemotherapy regimens numbered 0 to 3.

Time point of the sample: pretreatment peripheral blood. This CDR3 comprises 16 residues. With V trimmed by 2 bases and J by 6 bases, 5 bases remained unmatched. Germline lookup yields CDR1 SGDLS and CDR2 YYNGEE. Sequencing used immunoSEQ multiplex PCR; TCRdb keeps in-frame clones, though not all of them. The sample records 60,000 to 65,000 clones, under 90% being singletons. The source is a man between 65 and 80 years old with urothelial cancer. The chain combines TRBV9 with TRBJ2-2; 12 bases are a match to TRBD1. The specimen comprised PBMCs, sampled around atezolizumab (anti-PD-L1) treatment. The CDR3 sequence: CASSVPGQGASGELFF. The DNA for the CDR3 is TGTGCCAGCAGCGTCCCGGGACAGGGGGCGTCCGGGGAGCTGTTTTTT.